Listed below are T cell receptor beta chains from one sample, sequenced in a study of tumor and adjacent non-tumor tissue in lung cancer. TCRdb processed the multiplex PCR reads anew with MiXCR; each CDR3 protein has one entry. The table includes approximately 120,000 distinct CDR3 sequences, around 75% detected once. Sequenced material: lung tumor tissue. Receptors originate from a woman aged 55-70 years with non-small cell lung cancer. Each CDR3 is given with its conserved first and last residue. The D gene is left open where the match is weak. Size is stated for part of the rows, as once, few or many counts, or as a class when the clone is expanded.

j_gene	abundance	v_gene	d_gene	CDR3aa	CDR3nt
TRBJ2-7	.	TRBV11-2	TRBD2	CASSNSGGAFEQYF	TGTGCCAGTAGCAATAGCGGGGGGGCCTTCGAGCAGTACTTC
TRBJ2-3	.	TRBV5-1	.	CASSGGSTDTQYF	TGCGCCAGCAGCGGAGGTAGCACAGATACGCAGTATTTT
TRBJ2-2	many	TRBV6-2/TRBV6-3	.	CASSYLARNTGELFF	TGTGCCAGCAGTTACTTGGCAAGGAACACCGGGGAGCTGTTTTTT
TRBJ2-1	.	TRBV11-1	TRBD1	CASNLTAGGYNEQFF	TGTGCCAGCAACTTAACTGCAGGGGGTTACAATGAGCAGTTCTTC
TRBJ2-2	.	TRBV20-1	.	CSARGTPRTANTGELFF	TGCAGTGCTAGAGGGACTCCCCGGACAGCCAACACCGGGGAGCTGTTTTTC
TRBJ2-1	.	TRBV11-2	TRBD1	CTISLGTGVLSRFF	TGTACCATCAGCTTAGGGACAGGGGTCTTAAGTAGGTTCTTC
TRBJ2-1	.	TRBV11-2	.	CASSLSPERQETQFF	TGTGCCAGCAGTTTAAGCCCTGAGCGCCAAGAGACCCAGTTCTTC
TRBJ2-5	many	TRBV20-1	TRBD2	CSLSGRVETQYF	TGCAGTCTTAGCGGGAGGGTAGAGACCCAGTACTTC
TRBJ2-7	.	TRBV4-3	TRBD1	CASSHRTGIPYEQYF	TGCGCTAGCAGCCATAGGACAGGGATTCCCTACGAGCAGTACTTC
TRBJ2-3	once	TRBV11-2	.	CASSLYPRDTGTDTQYF	TGTGCCAGCAGCTTGTACCCCCGGGATACTGGCACAGATACGCAATATTTT
TRBJ2-1	.	TRBV11-2	.	CASSYRDNNEQFF	TGTGCCAGCAGTTATAGAGACAACAATGAGCAGTTCTTC
TRBJ2-3	.	TRBV4-1	.	CASSGPMGGSTDTQYF	TGCGCCAGCAGTGGTCCGATGGGGGGTTCGACAGATACGCAGTATTTT
TRBJ2-1	.	TRBV12-3/TRBV12-4	.	CTSSTSGAYNEQFF	TGTACCAGCAGTACTAGTGGGGCCTACAATGAGCAGTTCTTC
TRBJ2-7	.	TRBV4-3	TRBD1	CASSQARTGTVHYF	TGCGCCAGCAGCCAAGCGAGGACAGGGACGGTGCACTACTTC
TRBJ2-5	once	TRBV11-3	TRBD2	CGSSLGTASGETQYF	TGTGGCAGCAGCTTAGGGACCGCAAGCGGGGAGACCCAGTATTTC
TRBJ2-5	.	TRBV6-1	TRBD2	CASSSGLVKETQYF	TGTGCCAGCAGCTCAGGACTAGTTAAAGAGACCCAGTACTTC
TRBJ2-5	.	TRBV4-3	TRBD2	CASSQDRGGSETQKF	TGCGCCAGCAGCCAAGATCGCGGGGGTTCAGAGACCCAGAAATTC
TRBJ1-2	.	TRBV28	TRBD1	CASNLAGGVGYTF	TGTGCCAGCAATTTGGCAGGGGGCGTTGGCTACACGTTC
TRBJ2-5	.	TRBV5-5	TRBD1	CASSLDRGDRETQYF	TGTGCCAGCAGCTTAGACAGGGGTGATAGGGAGACACAGTACTTC
TRBJ2-6	.	TRBV29-1	.	CSVDSGGSGANTLTF	TGCAGCGTTGATTCCGGGGGCTCTGGGGCCAACACCCTGACTTTC
TRBJ2-1	many	TRBV11-2	.	CASSLGYRVDEQFF	TGTGCCAGCAGCTTAGGCTACAGGGTCGATGAGCAGTTCTTC
TRBJ2-2	many	TRBV6-2/TRBV6-3	.	CASSYPRGGRAGELFF	TGTGCCAGCAGTTACCCTCGGGGAGGAAGGGCCGGGGAGCTGTTTTTT
TRBJ1-2	.	TRBV11-2	TRBD1	CASSLDQGDDGYAF	TGTGCCAGCAGCTTAGATCAGGGGGATGATGGCTACGCCTTC
TRBJ1-3	.	TRBV11-3	.	CATWEHSGNTIYF	TGTGCCACCTGGGAGCACTCTGGAAACACCATATATTTC
TRBJ1-2	.	TRBV20-1	.	CTARDQRVINYGYAF	TGCACTGCTAGAGATCAAAGGGTAATTAACTATGGCTACGCCTTC
TRBJ1-3	once	TRBV20-1	.	CSTRDSGGGNTVYF	TGCAGTACTAGAGATTCGGGGGGAGGAAACACCGTATATTTT
TRBJ1-1	.	TRBV11-2	.	CAISLGIVKTEAFF	TGTGCCATCAGCTTGGGGATCGTGAAGACTGAAGCTTTCTTT
TRBJ2-4	.	TRBV11-1	.	CASSLGRNIQYF	TGTGCCAGTAGCTTAGGCAGAAACATTCAGTACTTC
TRBJ2-1	once	TRBV4-3	.	CTSSPISDSLEQFF	TGCACCAGCAGCCCCATATCGGACAGCCTTGAGCAGTTCTTC
TRBJ2-6	.	TRBV7-9	TRBD1	CASSFPGTVNILSF	TGTGCCAGCAGCTTTCCCGGGACAGTCAACATCCTGTCTTTC
TRBJ2-7	.	TRBV11-3	TRBD2	CASSLELTSGGLGEQYF	TGTGCCAGCAGCTTAGAGTTGACTAGCGGGGGCCTGGGTGAGCAGTACTTC
TRBJ2-2	many	TRBV11-2	TRBD1	CASSRTGMNTGELFF	TGTGCCAGCAGCCGGACAGGGATGAACACCGGGGAGCTGTTTTTT
TRBJ1-1	.	TRBV10-3	.	CANSAEGRGYTEAFF	TGTGCCAACAGTGCAGAAGGTAGGGGATACACTGAAGCTTTCTTT
TRBJ1-6	.	TRBV11-2	.	CATSLEESNSHLHF	TGTGCCACCAGCTTAGAAGAAAGTAATTCACACCTCCACTTT
TRBJ2-7	.	TRBV20-1	.	CSVSRGAGEQYF	TGCAGTGTAAGTCGGGGAGCGGGTGAGCAGTATTTC
TRBJ1-5	.	TRBV12-3/TRBV12-4	.	CASGLEGGSNQPQHF	TGTGCCAGCGGCCTGGAGGGTGGTAGCAATCAGCCCCAGCATTTT
TRBJ1-1	.	TRBV20-1	TRBD1	CSARDVSGGDNTEAFF	TGCAGTGCTAGAGATGTGTCAGGGGGGGACAACACTGAAGCTTTCTTT
TRBJ2-3	many	TRBV29-1	TRBD1	CSVEGQGVDADTQYF	TGCAGCGTTGAAGGACAGGGGGTGGACGCAGATACGCAGTATTTT
TRBJ1-1	.	TRBV11-2	.	CTSSLGVGYTEAFF	TGTACCAGCAGCTTGGGAGTAGGGTACACTGAAGCTTTCTTT
TRBJ2-3	once	TRBV6-4	.	CASSDRDADTQYF	TGTGCCAGCAGTGACCGGGACGCAGATACGCAGTATTTT
TRBJ1-5	.	TRBV28	TRBD1	CASSPGTGEVGNQPHHF	TGTGCCAGCAGCCCTGGGACAGGGGAGGTCGGCAATCAGCCCCATCATTTT
TRBJ1-5	.	TRBV20-1	.	CSARQSNQPQHF	TGCAGTGCTAGACAGAGTAATCAGCCCCAGCATTTT
TRBJ2-7	.	TRBV20-1	TRBD2	CSAGGRRRDEQYF	TGCAGTGCAGGCGGGAGGCGAAGGGACGAGCAGTACTTC
TRBJ1-3	many	TRBV20-1	.	CSARGPPDTIYF	TGCAGTGCTAGAGGCCCCCCAGACACCATATATTTT
TRBJ1-1	.	TRBV12-3/TRBV12-4	.	CASNPTGGFGSEAFF	TGTGCCAGCAACCCGACCGGGGGGTTTGGTTCTGAAGCTTTCTTT
TRBJ2-1	.	TRBV11-1	TRBD2	CSSSLDLTSGSHNEQFF	TGTTCCAGTAGCTTAGACTTGACTAGCGGGAGTCACAATGAGCAGTTCTTC
TRBJ1-4	once	TRBV7-2	.	CASRWRRQSEKLFF	TGTGCCAGCAGATGGCGACGGCAGAGTGAAAAACTGTTTTTT
TRBJ2-1	once	TRBV11-2	TRBD1	CVSAPGTGYGEQLF	TGTGTCAGTGCTCCAGGGACAGGATATGGTGAGCAGCTCTTC
TRBJ1-5	.	TRBV20-1	.	CTARQALQPQHF	TGCACTGCTAGACAGGCACTCCAGCCCCAACATTTT
TRBJ2-2	.	TRBV5-4	TRBD1	CASSSKTGGNTRELFF	TGTGCCAGCAGCTCCAAAACAGGGGGCAACACCAGGGAGCTGTTTTTT
TRBJ2-5	.	TRBV4-3	TRBD2	CASSQDRGSSETQYF	TGCGCCAGCAGCCAAGATCGCGGGAGTTCAGAGACTCAGTACTTC
TRBJ2-2	.	TRBV11-3	.	CASSLSELNTVELFF	TGTGCCAGCAGCTTATCAGAGCTGAACACCGTGGAGCTGTTTTTT
TRBJ2-3	.	TRBV5-1	.	CANIGGRPGQKDTDTQYF	TGCGCCAACATAGGGGGTAGGCCCGGACAGAAAGATACAGATACGCAGTATTTT
TRBJ2-6	many	TRBV12-5	.	CASGPNLSGANVLTF	TGTGCTAGTGGCCCTAACCTCTCTGGGGCCAACGTCCTGACTTTC
TRBJ2-2	.	TRBV11-1	TRBD2	CAKSPRLAGESIGELSF	TGTGCCAAAAGCCCGCGACTAGCGGGAGAATCCATCGGGGAGCTGTCTTTT
TRBJ2-3	.	TRBV4-2	TRBD1	CVSSAGQERRTDTQYF	TGTGTTAGCAGCGCCGGACAGGAGCGGCGCACAGATACGCAGTATTTT
TRBJ1-1	.	TRBV4-3	.	CASSQGSLSTEAFF	TGCGCCAGCAGCCAAGGATCACTTAGCACTGAAGCTTTCTTT
TRBJ2-1	.	TRBV5-6	.	CASSWKTRGQETQFF	TGTGCCAGCTCCTGGAAGACTAGAGGGCAGGAGACTCAGTTCTTC
TRBJ2-7	.	TRBV6-5	.	CASSLSISYERYF	TGTGCCAGCAGCCTATCAATTTCCTATGAGCGGTACTTC